The 20 T cell receptor beta chains presented below share a single source sample, sequenced in a study of Graves' ophthalmopathy and Graves' hyperthyroidism. RNA transcripts were the source from which TCR beta CDR3 regions were amplified. An initial RT-PCR round employing HTBI primers preceded a second-round multiplex PCR. MiXCR was run by TCRdb on the multiplex PCR reads, yielding one entry per CDR3 protein. The repertoire holds 900,000 to 1,200,000 distinct CDR3 sequences, roughly two fifths seen once, with around 10% in the top ten. Sequenced material: peripheral blood or thyroid tissue (not recorded which). Every receptor here comes from an adult man with Graves' hyperthyroidism.

V usage is TRBV7-2 and J usage is TRBJ2-7; 8 nucleotides agree with TRBD2. CDR1 SGHTA and CDR2 FQGNSA come from the germline V gene. J gave up 7 bases and V 5 bases, and 10 bases lay outside the gene matches. CDR3 length: 14 amino acids. CDR3: CASSTRGGSTEQYF. CDR3 nucleotide sequence: TGTGCCAGCAGCACCCGGGGGGGGTCTACGGAGCAGTACTTC.

The sample holds many counts of this clonotype. The V gene is TRBV7-3, the J gene TRBJ1-1; TRBD1 might be the D (5 bases). CDR1 and CDR2 (germline): SGHTA, FQGTGA. This CDR3 has 13 residues. The V and J ends lost 5 bases and 3 bases respectively, with 10 bases between them. The DNA of the CDR3 is TGTGCCAGCAGCGCGGGACTGTACACTGAAGCTTTCTTT. It yields the protein CASSAGLYTEAFF.

V usage is TRBV10-3 and J usage is TRBJ1-2; D remains unclear. Germline assignment: CDR1 ENHRY and CDR2 SYGVKD. CDR3 length: 13 amino acids. V lost 7 bases and J 8 bases, leaving 17 bases between the germline ends. The CDR3 bases are TGTGCCATCAAAGATGAGGGAGGCGGCGGCTACACCTTC. It specifies CAIKDEGGGGYTF.

The V gene is TRBV28, the J gene TRBJ1-3; D ambiguous. Between the trimmed V and J ends, which lost 2 bases and 2 bases, there was a span of 7 bases. The CDR3 is 14 residues long. Germline CDR1 is MDHEN and CDR2 is SYDVKM. This CDR3 is CASSLAEPGNTIYF. For the CDR3, the DNA is TGTGCCAGCAGTTTAGCGGAACCTGGAAACACCATATATTTT.

The V and J genes are TRBV2 and TRBJ1-2; 12 nucleotides match TRBD1. Trimming removed 5 bases from V and 8 bases from J; junction bases left unmatched: 15. CDR3 length equals 17 residues. Germline assignment: CDR1 SNHLY and CDR2 FYNNEI. The CDR3 reads CASSPGRDRGLISGYTF. CDR3 bases: TGTGCCAGCAGTCCAGGAAGGGACAGGGGGCTTATTTCCGGCTACACCTTC.

This clonotype came up many times. This chain joins TRBV7-2 and TRBJ1-3; D gene uncertain. This CDR3 is built from 15 residues. The V end was cut by 3 bases, the J end by 5 bases, with 14 bases between. CDR1 is SGHTA and CDR2 is FQGNSA in the germline V gene. The CDR3 nucleotides read TGTGCCAGCAGCTTTGGACCGCCAGGCAGAAACACCATATATTTT. Amino acids: CASSFGPPGRNTIYF. Looking up the rest from reference TRBV7-2 and TRBJ1-3 gives the full variable domain: GAGVSQSPSNKVTEKGKDVELRCDPISGHTALYWYRQSLGQGLEFLIYFQGNSAPDKSGLPSDRFSAERTGGSVSTLTIQRTQQEDSAVYLCASSFGPPGRNTIYFGEGSWLTVV.

This clonotype was found a few times. This chain uses TRBV4-3 with TRBJ2-7; 8 bases agree with TRBD1. The CDR3 runs to 15 residues. Germline CDR1 LGHNA, CDR2 YSLEER. V lost 0 bases, J lost 1 base, and 2 bases stayed unmatched. CDR3 in DNA: TGCGCCAGCAGCCAAGATGACAGGGGATCCTACGAGCAGTACTTC. Encoded protein: CASSQDDRGSYEQYF.

This clonotype showed up many times. J is TRBJ1-3 and V is TRBV4-2, with unresolved D. Trimming stripped 0 bases from V and 7 bases from J, with 13 bases between. The CDR3 covers 15 residues. Germline V CDR1 and CDR2: LGHNA, YNFKEQ. In DNA form, the CDR3 reads TGTGCCAGCAGCCAAGAGGCCGGGGTGAGGAACACCATATATTTT. It specifies CASSQEAGVRNTIYF.

This clonotype was detected many times. This chain joins TRBV5-1 and TRBJ1-1, with a possible D match to TRBD1 (6 bases). Germline CDR1 SGHRS, CDR2 YFSETQ. The CDR3 contains 15 residues. V gave up 4 bases and J gave up 0 bases, with 13 bases separating them. The CDR3 loop is CASSGYGQMNTEAFF. Written as DNA, the CDR3 is TGCGCCAGCAGCGGGTATGGACAGATGAACACTGAAGCTTTCTTT. The complete variable domain, with remaining parts taken from reference TRBV5-1 and TRBJ1-1, reads KAGVTQTPRYLIKTRGQQVTLSCSPISGHRSVSWYQQTPGQGLQFLFEYFSETQRNKGNFPGRFSGRQFSNSRSEMNVSTLELGDSALYLCASSGYGQMNTEAFFGQGTRLTVV.

As to this clonotype: One base away lies a much larger clone, so this may be a sequencing read error. J is TRBJ1-3 and V is TRBV4-1; D may be TRBD1 (6 bases). CDR3 size: 15 residues. Germline V gene sequence: CDR1 MGHRA, CDR2 YSYEKL. V was shortened by 4 bases and J by 0 bases, with 10 bases between the two germline ends. The CDR3 is CASSLGHDSGNTIYF. The DNA for the CDR3 is TGCGCCAGCAGCCTGGGACACGACTCTGGAAACACCATATATTTT.

The table lists this clonotype with a few counts. The gene calls are TRBV5-1 and TRBJ2-5, with 7 bases matching TRBD2. The CDR3 contains 15 residues. V shed 7 bases, J shed 5 bases, and the junction held 14 bases outside the gene matches. Germline CDR1 SGHRS, CDR2 YFSETQ. The CDR3 here is CASSLRGSSGETQYF. The CDR3 bases are TGCGCCAGCTCACTGCGCGGGAGTTCAGGGGAGACCCAGTACTTC. The full variable domain, its missing parts supplied by reference TRBV5-1 and TRBJ2-5, is KAGVTQTPRYLIKTRGQQVTLSCSPISGHRSVSWYQQTPGQGLQFLFEYFSETQRNKGNFPGRFSGRQFSNSRSEMNVSTLELGDSALYLCASSLRGSSGETQYFGPGTRLLVL.

The chain uses TRBV10-3 and TRBJ2-7; 11 bases match TRBD1. The CDR3 has 14 residues. CDR1 is ENHRY, CDR2 SYGVKD, per germline. V lost 11 bases, J lost 4 bases, and 10 bases stayed unmatched. CDR3 sequence: CAASTGTGGYEQYF. The CDR3 bases are TGTGCCGCATCAACCGGGACAGGGGGTTACGAGCAGTACTTC.

As to this clonotype: This clone may be a read error of a much larger clone one base away. The chain has TRBV7-2 and TRBJ1-2, with no clear D. CDR3 length equals 13 residues. The germline V gene encodes CDR1 SGHTA and CDR2 FQGNSA. CDR3 residues: CASSLISGYGHTF. CDR3 sequence (DNA): TGTGCCAGCAGCTTAATATCGGGCTATGGCCACACCTTC. Supplemented by reference TRBV7-2 and TRBJ1-2, the full variable domain reads GAGVSQSPSNKVTEKGKDVELRCDPISGHTALYWYRQSLGQGLEFLIYFQGNSAPDKSGLPSDRFSAERTGGSVSTLTIQRTQQEDSAVYLCASSLISGYGHTFGSGTRLTVV.

A note on this clonotype: This may be a read error, as it is one base from a much larger clone. The V and J genes are TRBV12-3 or TRBV12-4 and TRBJ2-7; D is unresolved. Deletions cut 5 bases from V and 2 bases from J, with 10 bases between. The length of the CDR3 is 13 residues. In DNA form, the CDR3 reads TGTGCCAGCAGTCGACGGATCGCCTACGAGCAGTACTTC. Residues: CASSRRIAYEQYF.

This clonotype was found many times. The chain joins TRBV29-1 to TRBJ2-5; D assignment may be TRBD1 or TRBD2 (6 bases each). This CDR3 has 13 residues. CDR1 is SQVTM, CDR2 ANQGSEA, per germline. With 5 bases removed from V and 4 bases from J, the gap between germline ends came to 14 bases. CDR3 amino acids: CSVFGGPRETQYF. CDR3 nucleotide sequence: TGCAGCGTTTTTGGGGGGCCCCGAGAGACCCAGTACTTC.

In this sample, this clonotype turned up many times. The V call is TRBV7-9, the J call TRBJ1-2, with TRBD1 identical over 8 bases. The CDR3 length is 12 residues. Germline CDR1 and CDR2: SEHNR and FQNEAQ (reference sequence). Trimming took 1 base from V and 9 from J; bases not matched to a gene: 1. The chain's CDR3 is CASSLGTGSYTF. CDR3 bases: TGTGCCAGCAGCTTAGGGACAGGGAGCTACACCTTC.

This clonotype was counted at least ten times. V gene TRBV24-1 combines with J gene TRBJ2-5; no clear D. V was shortened by 7 bases and J by 3 bases, with 5 bases between the two germline ends. In germline, CDR1 is KGHDR, CDR2 SFDVKD. The CDR3 length is 11 residues. This CDR3 reads CATSMKETQYF. CDR3 coding DNA: TGTGCCACCAGCATGAAAGAGACCCAGTACTTC.

This clonotype was observed at least ten times. The rearrangement links TRBV19 to TRBJ1-1, with 8 bases lining up with TRBD1. The V segment lost 0 bases and the J segment 8 bases; nucleotides outside the gene matches: 5. The CDR3 has 14 residues. Looked up from germline, CDR1 is LNHDA and CDR2 is SQIVND (reference sequence). CDR3 nucleotides: TGTGCCAGTAGTATAGAACTCCAGGGGGCGGAAGCTTTCTTT. It is translated as CASSIELQGAEAFF.

This clonotype was observed many times. The CDR3 bases are TGTGCCAGCAGAGTGATTTTGGGGCAGCCCCAGCATTTT. Amino acid sequence: CASRVILGQPQHF. V is TRBV2 and J is TRBJ1-5; no reliable D call. The V and J ends lost 6 bases and 7 bases respectively, with 13 bases between them. Germline V CDR1 and CDR2: SNHLY, FYNNEI. The CDR3 runs 13 residues.

This clonotype was recorded many times. This chain connects TRBV7-2 to TRBJ1-1; D unresolved. V lost 3 bases to trimming and J lost 1 base, with 6 bases between them. Looked up from germline, CDR1 is SGHTA and CDR2 is FQGNSA. This CDR3 region has 13 residues. CDR3 sequence reads: CASSFNRNTEAFF. The CDR3 nucleotides read TGTGCCAGCAGCTTTAACCGGAACACTGAAGCTTTCTTT.